This T cell receptor (beta chain) was captured in a study of T-cell memory formation after mild COVID-19. The overall study: TCR clusters showed largely donor specificity.

The study's findings and limits: Mainly CM and EM harbored the contracting CD4+ clones; mainly EMRA harbored the CD8+ ones.

Constant-segment primers were used for 5'RACE, and the resulting TCR alpha and TCR beta cDNA libraries carried sample barcodes and UMIs. In TCRdb, the 5' RACE reads were re-called with MiXCR into one record per CDR3 protein. Here the sample spans 70,000 to 100,000 distinct CDR3 sequences, around an eighth being singletons. From germline, CDR1 is WSHSY and CDR2 SAAADI. The V end was cut by 5 bases, the J end by 7 bases, with 12 bases between. The CDR3 covers 13 residues. This clonotype was recorded a few times. Its antigen is not identified. The genes are TRBV10-2 and TRBJ1-5, with unresolved D. Source material: PBMCs or a T cell subset sorted from them (not recorded which). The clonotype was recovered from an adult woman who had mild COVID-19 (a few samples of this study predate the infection). Cell type and time point are not known. CDR3 residues: CASSRTVVQPQHF. The CDR3 DNA reads TGCGCCAGCAGTCGGACGGTAGTGCAGCCCCAGCATTTT.